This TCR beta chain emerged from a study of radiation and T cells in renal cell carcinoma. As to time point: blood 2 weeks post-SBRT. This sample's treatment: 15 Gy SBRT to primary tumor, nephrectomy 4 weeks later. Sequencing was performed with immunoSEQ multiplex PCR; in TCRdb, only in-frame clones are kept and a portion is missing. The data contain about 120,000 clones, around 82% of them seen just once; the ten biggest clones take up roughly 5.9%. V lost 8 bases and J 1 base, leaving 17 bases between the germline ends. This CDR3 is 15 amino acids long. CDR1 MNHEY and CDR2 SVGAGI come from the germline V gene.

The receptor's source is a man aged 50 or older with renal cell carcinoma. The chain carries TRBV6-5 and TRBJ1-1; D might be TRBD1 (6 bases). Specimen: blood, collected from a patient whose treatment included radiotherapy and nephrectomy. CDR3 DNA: TGTGCCAGCGAGAGAATGGACAGCCAGAACACTGAAGCTTTCTTT. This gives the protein CASERMDSQNTEAFF.